The present T cell receptor (beta chain) was sequenced within a study of OX40 agonist ivuxolimab in advanced cancers. For the study in its entirety: The costimulatory receptor OX40 (CD134) was targeted by ivuxolimab, a fully human IgG2 agonistic monoclonal antibody. Intravenous ivuxolimab was administered to patients every 2 weeks at six dose levels: 0.01, 0.1, 0.3, 1.5, 3 and 10 mg/kg. Among the 52 dose-escalation patients, 19 had hepatocellular carcinoma, about 15 melanoma, 9 renal cell carcinoma and 9 head and neck cancer. A male proportion of nearly 85% and a mean age of around 60 years, ranging from 23 to 79, were recorded for the dose-escalation cohort. Patients were allowed to have had prior anti-PD-1, anti-PD-L1 or anti-CTLA-4 therapy, and 40% of the dose-escalation patients had previously received checkpoint inhibitors. Partial responses were achieved by three dose-escalation patients, of whom one had hepatocellular carcinoma and two had cutaneous melanoma. Peripheral TCRbeta sequencing was intended to test whether TCR sequence diversity was altered and clonal T-cell expansion was caused by ivuxolimab. The monotherapy dose-escalation portion (N ≈ 50 patients) of the phase I ivuxolimab trial is reported in the paper. What the research found in general, with its limitations: Low levels of normalized T-cell clonal expansion were also shown by some nonresponding patients. After ivuxolimab, more expanded clones were found on average in CD8+ T cells than in CD4+ T cells. In the 0.1-3.0 mg/kg groups, partial responders had among the lowest normalized peripheral clonal expansion, particularly in CD8+ T cells. At doses from 0.1 to 3.0 mg/kg, clonal expansion was seen in both CD4+ and CD8+ blood T cells between baseline and week 6. Antigen specificity was not determined for the clonally expanded peripheral T cells.

The trial excluded patients who had a history of autoimmune disease or were on systemic immunosuppression. Peripheral blood for TCR sequencing was collected from all dose cohorts at baseline, on cycle 4 day 1, and on cycle 7 day 1. Samples were obtained from an open-label, multicenter, first-in-human phase I dose-escalation trial of ivuxolimab. Adults with locally advanced or metastatic melanoma, renal cell, hepatocellular, or head and neck squamous cell carcinoma were enrolled in the trial. CD4+ and CD8+ T cells were sorted separately from peripheral blood before TCR sequencing. About this clone itself: Its antigen remains undetermined. Base quality data are lacking; no much larger clone is found one base away.

For sequencing of the TCRbeta CDR3 region, genomic DNA was extracted from the sorted cells. The immunoSEQ Assay was used to sequence the TCRbeta CDR3 regions. Imported from immuneACCESS, the table was reduced by TCRdb to in-frame sequences with V and J called. These copies leave out some clones; in studies compared against another copy, an unresolved V gene accounts for under half, and the cause of the remainder is not known. Recorded for this sample are 73,000 or so clones; about 93% of them occurred a single time. The ten most abundant clones make up approximately 0.45% of the sample. From the cysteine through the phenylalanine, the CDR3 covers 13 amino acids. The read is trimmed to its CDR3 DNA, 39 bases read in frame from base 1. Trimming at the junction amounts to 6 bases on V and 6 bases on J, and the germline ends lie 15 bases apart. Per the germline V gene, SQVTM is the CDR1 and ANQGSEA is the CDR2.

The receptor's source is an adult with an advanced solid tumor such as melanoma, head and neck, liver or kidney cancer. The specimen comprised CD4+ or CD8+ T cells sorted from blood, sampled in a trial of the OX40 agonist ivuxolimab. Recombination joined TRBV29-1 with TRBJ2-1; possibly the D gene is TRBD2, per 6 matching bases. CDR3 loop: CSVRGEPLNEQFF. In nucleotide form, the sequence is TGCAGCGTGCGGGGTGAACCCCTCAATGAGCAGTTCTTC.